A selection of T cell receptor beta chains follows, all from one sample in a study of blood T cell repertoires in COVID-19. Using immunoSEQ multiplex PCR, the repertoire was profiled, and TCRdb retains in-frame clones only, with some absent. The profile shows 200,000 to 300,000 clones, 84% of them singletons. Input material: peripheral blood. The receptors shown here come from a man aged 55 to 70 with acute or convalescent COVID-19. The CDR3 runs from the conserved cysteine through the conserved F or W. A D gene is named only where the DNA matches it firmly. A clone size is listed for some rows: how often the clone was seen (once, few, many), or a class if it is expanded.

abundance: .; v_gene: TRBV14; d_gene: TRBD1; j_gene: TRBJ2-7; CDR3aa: CASRNAGTGIHEQYF; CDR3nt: TGTGCCAGCAGGAACGCCGGGACAGGGATACACGAGCAGTACTTC
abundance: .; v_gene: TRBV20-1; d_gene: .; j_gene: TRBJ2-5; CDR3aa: CSASRDRGETQYF; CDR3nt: TGCAGTGCTAGTCGTGATCGGGGGGAGACCCAGTACTTC
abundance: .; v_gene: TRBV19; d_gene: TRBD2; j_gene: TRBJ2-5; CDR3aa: CASSIAASGRVTETQYF; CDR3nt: TGTGCCAGTAGTATAGCGGCTAGCGGGAGGGTGACGGAGACCCAGTACTTC
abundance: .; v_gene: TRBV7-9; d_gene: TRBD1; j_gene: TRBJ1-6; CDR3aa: CASSPYRTGENSPLHF; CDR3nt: TGTGCCAGCAGCCCCTACCGGACAGGGGAGAATTCACCCCTCCACTTT
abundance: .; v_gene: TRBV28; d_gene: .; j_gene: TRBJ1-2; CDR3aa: CALRAGQDYGYTF; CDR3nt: TGTGCCCTCAGGGCAGGGCAAGACTATGGCTACACCTTC
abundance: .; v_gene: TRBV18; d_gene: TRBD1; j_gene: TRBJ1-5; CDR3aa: CASSPRDRGILGNQPQHF; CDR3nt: TGTGCCAGCTCACCCCGGGACAGGGGGATTTTAGGCAATCAGCCCCAGCATTTT
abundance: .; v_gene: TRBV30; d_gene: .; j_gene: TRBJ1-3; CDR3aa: CAWTTGHSGNTIYF; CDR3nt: TGTGCCTGGACTACAGGACACTCTGGAAACACCATATATTTT
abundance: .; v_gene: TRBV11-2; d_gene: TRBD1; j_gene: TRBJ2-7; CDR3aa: CASSSQDRGLYEQYF; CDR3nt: TGTGCCAGCAGCTCCCAGGACAGGGGTCTCTACGAGCAGTACTTC
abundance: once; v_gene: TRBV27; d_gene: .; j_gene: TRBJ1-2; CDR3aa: CASSPLSNYGYTF; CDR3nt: TGTGCCAGCAGCCCACTATCTAACTATGGCTACACCTTC
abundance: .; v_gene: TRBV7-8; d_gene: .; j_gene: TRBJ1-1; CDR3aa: CASSTRAMNTEAFF; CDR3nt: TGTGCCAGCAGCACCAGGGCAATGAACACTGAAGCTTTCTTT
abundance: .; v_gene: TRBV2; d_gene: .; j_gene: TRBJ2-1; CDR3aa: CASSVVGSSYNEQFF; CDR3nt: TGTGCCAGCAGTGTGGTGGGGAGCTCCTACAATGAGCAGTTCTTC
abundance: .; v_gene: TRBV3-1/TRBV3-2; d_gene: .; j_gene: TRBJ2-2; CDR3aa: CASRLEGVVSGELFF; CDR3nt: TGTGCCAGCAGACTAGAAGGAGTGGTTTCCGGGGAGCTGTTTTTT
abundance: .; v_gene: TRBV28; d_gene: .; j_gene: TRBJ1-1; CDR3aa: CASTPHDSNTEAFF; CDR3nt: TGTGCCAGCACCCCCCACGACAGCAACACTGAAGCTTTCTTT
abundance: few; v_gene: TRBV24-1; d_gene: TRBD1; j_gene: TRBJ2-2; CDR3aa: CATSAWDSTGELFF; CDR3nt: TGTGCCACCAGTGCCTGGGACAGCACCGGGGAGCTGTTTTTT
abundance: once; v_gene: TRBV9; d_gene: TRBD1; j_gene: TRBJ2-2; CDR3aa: CASSADRGRIIGELFF; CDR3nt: TGTGCCAGCAGCGCTGACAGGGGGCGCATAATCGGGGAGCTGTTTTTT
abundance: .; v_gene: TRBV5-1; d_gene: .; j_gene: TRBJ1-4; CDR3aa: CASSQGLFSEKLFF; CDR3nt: TGCGCCAGCAGTCAGGGACTCTTTTCTGAAAAACTGTTTTTT
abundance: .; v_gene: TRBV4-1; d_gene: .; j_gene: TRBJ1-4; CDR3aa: CASSQGRAFATNEKLFF; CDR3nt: TGCGCCAGCAGCCAAGGGCGGGCGTTCGCAACTAATGAAAAACTGTTTTTT
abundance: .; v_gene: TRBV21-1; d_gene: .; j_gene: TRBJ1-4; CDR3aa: CASSKGLRGKEKLFF; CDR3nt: TGTGCCAGCAGCAAAGGTCTCAGGGGAAAGGAAAAACTGTTTTTT
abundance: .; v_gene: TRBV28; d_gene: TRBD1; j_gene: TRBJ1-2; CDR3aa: CASSLPGQGGSNYGYTF; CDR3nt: TGTGCCAGCAGTCTCCCGGGACAGGGCGGTTCTAACTATGGCTACACCTTC
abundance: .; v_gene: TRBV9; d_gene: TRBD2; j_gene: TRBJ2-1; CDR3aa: CASSVSGSSGNEQFF; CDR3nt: TGTGCCAGCAGCGTAAGCGGGAGTTCGGGCAATGAGCAGTTCTTC
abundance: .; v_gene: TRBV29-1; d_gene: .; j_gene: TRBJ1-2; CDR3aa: CSVEDRDIGRGYTF; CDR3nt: TGCAGCGTTGAAGATCGGGATATAGGTCGGGGCTACACCTTC
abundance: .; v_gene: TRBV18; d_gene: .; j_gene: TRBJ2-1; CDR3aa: CASSPYQGDNEQFF; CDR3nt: TGTGCCAGCTCACCATACCAGGGTGACAATGAGCAGTTCTTC
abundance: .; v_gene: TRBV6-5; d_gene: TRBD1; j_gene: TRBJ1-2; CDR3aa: CASTLDRALYGYTF; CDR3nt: TGTGCCAGCACTTTAGACAGGGCCCTCTATGGCTACACCTTC
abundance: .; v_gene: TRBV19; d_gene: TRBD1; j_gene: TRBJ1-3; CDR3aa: CASSAHPGQGQNTIYF; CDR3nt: TGTGCCAGTAGTGCCCATCCGGGACAGGGGCAAAACACCATATATTTT
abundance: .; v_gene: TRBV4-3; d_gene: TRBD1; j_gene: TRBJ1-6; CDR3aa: CASSRDSNSPLHF; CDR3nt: TGCGCCAGCAGCCGGGACAGTAATTCACCCCTCCACTTT
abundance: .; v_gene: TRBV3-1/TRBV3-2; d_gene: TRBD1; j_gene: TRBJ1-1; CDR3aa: CASSQVPTGGTEAFF; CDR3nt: TGTGCCAGCAGCCAAGTCCCCACAGGGGGCACTGAAGCTTTCTTT
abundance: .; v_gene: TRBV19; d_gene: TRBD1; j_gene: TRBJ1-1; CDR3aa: CASSIGGQGGPNTEAFF; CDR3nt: TGTGCCAGTAGTATTGGGGGACAGGGCGGACCGAACACTGAAGCTTTCTTT
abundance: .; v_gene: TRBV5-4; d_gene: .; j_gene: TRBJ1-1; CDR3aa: CASSLAGSTEAFF; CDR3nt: TGTGCCAGCAGCTTGGCCGGGAGCACTGAAGCTTTCTTT
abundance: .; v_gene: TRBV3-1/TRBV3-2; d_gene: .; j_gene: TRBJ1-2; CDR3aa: CASSQDAGLSGYTF; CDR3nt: TGTGCCAGCAGCCAAGATGCAGGGCTATCCGGCTACACCTTC
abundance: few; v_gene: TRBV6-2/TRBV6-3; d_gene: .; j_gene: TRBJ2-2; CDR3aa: CASSFDREAREWGTGELFF; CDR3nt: TGTGCCAGCAGTTTCGACAGGGAAGCCCGGGAGTGGGGCACCGGGGAGCTGTTTTTT
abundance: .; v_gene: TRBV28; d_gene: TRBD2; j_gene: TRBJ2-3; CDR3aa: CASSLRLAGGTDTQYF; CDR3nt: TGTGCCAGCAGTTTACGGCTAGCGGGAGGTACAGATACGCAGTATTTT
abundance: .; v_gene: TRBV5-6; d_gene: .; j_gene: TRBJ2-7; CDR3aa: CASSQGYYEQYF; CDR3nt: TGTGCCAGCAGCCAGGGGTACTACGAGCAGTACTTC
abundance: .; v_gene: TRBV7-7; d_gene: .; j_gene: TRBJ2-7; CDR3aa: CASSLAKGSSGEQYF; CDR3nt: TGTGCTAGCAGCTTAGCGAAGGGGTCCTCGGGCGAGCAGTACTTC
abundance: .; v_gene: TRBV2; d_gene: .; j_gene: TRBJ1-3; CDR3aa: CASRLSRWRSSGNTIYF; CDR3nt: TGTGCCAGCAGACTGTCCCGATGGCGGAGCTCTGGAAACACCATATATTTT
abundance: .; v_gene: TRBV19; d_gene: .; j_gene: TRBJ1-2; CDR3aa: CASSIWDTINYGYTF; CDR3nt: TGTGCCAGTAGTATTTGGGACACAATTAACTATGGCTACACCTTC
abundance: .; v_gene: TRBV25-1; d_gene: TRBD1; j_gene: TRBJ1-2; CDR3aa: CASSARTGLGYTF; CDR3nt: TGTGCCAGCAGTGCACGGACAGGGCTTGGCTACACCTTC
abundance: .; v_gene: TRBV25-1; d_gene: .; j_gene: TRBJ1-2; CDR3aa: CASSVRGAGYGYTF; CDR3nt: TGTGCCAGCAGTGTCCGGGGGGCCGGCTATGGCTACACCTTC
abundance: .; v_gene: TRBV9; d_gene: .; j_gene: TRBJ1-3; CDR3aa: CASSVDSLLSGNTIYF; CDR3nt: TGTGCCAGCAGCGTAGACTCACTCCTCTCTGGAAACACCATATATTTT
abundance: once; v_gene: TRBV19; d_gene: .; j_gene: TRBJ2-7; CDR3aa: CASSDRVAGKIYEQYF; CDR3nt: TGTGCCAGTAGCGACAGGGTTGCGGGAAAGATCTACGAGCAGTACTTC
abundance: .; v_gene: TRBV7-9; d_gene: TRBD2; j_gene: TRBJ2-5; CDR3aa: CASSALGGGTNQETQYF; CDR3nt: TGTGCCAGCAGCGCGTTAGGCGGGGGAACGAACCAAGAGACCCAGTACTTC
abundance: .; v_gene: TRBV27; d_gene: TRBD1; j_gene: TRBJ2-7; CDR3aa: CASSLWDPTGAYEQYF; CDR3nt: TGTGCCAGCAGTTTATGGGATCCGACAGGGGCCTACGAGCAGTACTTC
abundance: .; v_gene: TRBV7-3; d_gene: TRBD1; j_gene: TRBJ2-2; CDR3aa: CASSPGTGTGELFF; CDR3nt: TGTGCCAGCAGCCCCGGGACAGGAACCGGGGAGCTGTTTTTT
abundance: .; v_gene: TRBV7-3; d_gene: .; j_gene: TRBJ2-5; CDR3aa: CASTHNQGETQYF; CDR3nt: TGTGCCAGCACCCATAACCAGGGGGAGACCCAGTACTTC
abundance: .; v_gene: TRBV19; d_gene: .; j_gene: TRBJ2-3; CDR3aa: CATKWASTDTQYF; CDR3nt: TGTGCCACCAAATGGGCTAGCACAGATACGCAGTATTTT
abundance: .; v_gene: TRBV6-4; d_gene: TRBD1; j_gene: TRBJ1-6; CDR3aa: CASREDGTEESSYNSPLHF; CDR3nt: TGTGCCAGCAGGGAGGACGGGACAGAGGAAAGCTCCTATAATTCACCCCTCCACTTT
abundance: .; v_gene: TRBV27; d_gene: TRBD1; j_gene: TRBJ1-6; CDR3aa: CASSLYRVPGTGLGTRNSPLHF; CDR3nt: TGTGCCAGCAGTTTATACAGGGTCCCCGGGACAGGGTTGGGGACCCGCAATTCACCCCTCCACTTT
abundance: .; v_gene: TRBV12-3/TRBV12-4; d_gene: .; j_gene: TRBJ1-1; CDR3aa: CASSPTGLSMAFF; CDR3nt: TGTGCCAGCAGTCCGACAGGTCTTAGTATGGCTTTCTTT
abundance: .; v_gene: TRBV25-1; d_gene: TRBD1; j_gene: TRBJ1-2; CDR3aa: CASTTGGANYGYTF; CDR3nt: TGTGCCAGCACCACAGGGGGGGCTAACTATGGCTACACCTTC
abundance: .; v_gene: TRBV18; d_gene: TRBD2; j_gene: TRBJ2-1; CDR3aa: CASSPPVRGLAGGIYNEQFF; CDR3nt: TGTGCCAGCTCACCACCGGTGCGCGGACTAGCGGGGGGGATCTACAATGAGCAGTTCTTC
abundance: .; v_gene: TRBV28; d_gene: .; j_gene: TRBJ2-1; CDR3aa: CATQGSYNEQFF; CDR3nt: TGTGCCACCCAGGGGTCCTACAATGAGCAGTTCTTC
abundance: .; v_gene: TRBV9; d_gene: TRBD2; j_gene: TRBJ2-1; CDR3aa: CASSVRFSSGGAPDEQFF; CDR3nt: TGTGCCAGCAGCGTACGGTTCTCTAGCGGGGGGGCCCCCGATGAGCAGTTCTTC
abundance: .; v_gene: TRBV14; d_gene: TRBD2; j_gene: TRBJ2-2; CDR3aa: CASSQFGASGNTGELFF; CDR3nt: TGTGCCAGCAGCCAATTCGGCGCTAGCGGGAACACCGGGGAGCTGTTTTTT
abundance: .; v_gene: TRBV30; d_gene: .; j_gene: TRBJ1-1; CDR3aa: CAWTFLGQRAFF; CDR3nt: TGTGCCTGGACCTTTTTGGGACAAAGAGCTTTCTTT
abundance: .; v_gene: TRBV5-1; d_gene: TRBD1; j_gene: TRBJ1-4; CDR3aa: CASSRQGAGDEKLFF; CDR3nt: TGCGCCAGCAGCAGACAGGGGGCCGGAGATGAAAAACTGTTTTTT
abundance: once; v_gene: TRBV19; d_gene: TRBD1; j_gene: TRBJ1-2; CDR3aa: CASNHRQGLGYGYTF; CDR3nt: TGTGCCAGTAACCACCGACAGGGCTTGGGGTATGGCTACACCTTC
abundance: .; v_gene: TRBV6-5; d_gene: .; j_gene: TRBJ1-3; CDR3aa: CASSSPGVDSSPIYF; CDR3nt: TGTGCCAGCAGTTCCCCTGGGGTTGACTCTAGCCCCATATATTTT
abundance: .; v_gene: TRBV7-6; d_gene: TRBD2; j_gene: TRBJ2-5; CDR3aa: CASSLGLAGGPKTQYF; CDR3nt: TGTGCCAGCAGCTTGGGACTAGCGGGGGGGCCGAAGACCCAGTACTTC
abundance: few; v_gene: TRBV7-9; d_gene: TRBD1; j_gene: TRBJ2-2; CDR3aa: CASSGNRGQGTGELFF; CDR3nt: TGTGCCAGCAGCGGAAACAGGGGGCAAGGCACCGGGGAGCTGTTTTTT
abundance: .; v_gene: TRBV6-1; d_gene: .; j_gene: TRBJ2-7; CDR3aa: CASSESGLVYF; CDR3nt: TGTGCCAGCAGTGAATCAGGGTTGGTCTACTTC